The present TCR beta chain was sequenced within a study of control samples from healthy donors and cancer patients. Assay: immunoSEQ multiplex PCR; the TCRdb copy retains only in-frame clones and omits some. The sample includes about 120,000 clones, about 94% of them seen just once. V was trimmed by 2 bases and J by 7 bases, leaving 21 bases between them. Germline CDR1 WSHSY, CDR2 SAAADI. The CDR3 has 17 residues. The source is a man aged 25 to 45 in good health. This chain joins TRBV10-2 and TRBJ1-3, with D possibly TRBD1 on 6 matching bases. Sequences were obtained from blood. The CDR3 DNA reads TGCGCCAGCAGTGAGGCAGCGTCAGGGGTTCCGTGGAACACCATATATTTT. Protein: CASSEAASGVPWNTIYF.